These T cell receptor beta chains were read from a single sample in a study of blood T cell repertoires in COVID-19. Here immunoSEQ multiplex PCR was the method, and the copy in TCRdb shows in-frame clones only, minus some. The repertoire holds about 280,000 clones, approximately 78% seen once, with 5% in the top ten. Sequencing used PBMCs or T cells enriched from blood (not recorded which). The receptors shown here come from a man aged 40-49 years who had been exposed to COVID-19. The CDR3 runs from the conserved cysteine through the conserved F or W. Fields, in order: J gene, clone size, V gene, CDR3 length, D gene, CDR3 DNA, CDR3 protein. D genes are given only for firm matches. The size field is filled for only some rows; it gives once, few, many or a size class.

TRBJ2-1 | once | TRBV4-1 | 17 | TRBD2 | TGCGCCAGCAGCCAAGACCTTAGGGCTAGCGGTCACAATGAGCAGTTCTTC | CASSQDLRASGHNEQFF
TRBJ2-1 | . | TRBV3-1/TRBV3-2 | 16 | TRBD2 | TGTGCCAGCAGCCAAGATTTCGGGAGGACATACAATGAGCAGTTCTTC | CASSQDFGRTYNEQFF
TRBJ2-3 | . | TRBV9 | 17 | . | TGTGCCAGCAGCCCCCGGCCCCGGCTAGCCGGCACAGATACGCAGTATTTT | CASSPRPRLAGTDTQYF
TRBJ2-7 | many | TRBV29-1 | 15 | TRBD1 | TGCAGCGCTACGGGACAGAATTATCTATCCTACGAGCAGTACTTC | CSATGQNYLSYEQYF
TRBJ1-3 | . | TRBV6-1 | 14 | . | TGTGCCAGCAGTGAATACAGCCCAGGAAACACCATATATTTT | CASSEYSPGNTIYF
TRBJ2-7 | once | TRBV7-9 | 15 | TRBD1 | TGTGCCAGCAGCTCTACAGGGGGACGTTCCTACGAGCAGTACTTC | CASSSTGGRSYEQYF
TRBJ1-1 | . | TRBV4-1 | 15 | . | TGCGCCAGCAGCCAAGTAGAGGGTGCGGGCACTGAAGCTTTCTTT | CASSQVEGAGTEAFF
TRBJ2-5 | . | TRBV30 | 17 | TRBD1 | TGTGCCTGGAGCCGGGACAGGGGGGGACTGGGACAAGAGACCCAGTACTTC | CAWSRDRGGLGQETQYF
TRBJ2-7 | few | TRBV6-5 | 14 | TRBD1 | TGTGCCAGCAGTAACAGACAGGGGGGCTACGAGCAGTACTTC | CASSNRQGGYEQYF
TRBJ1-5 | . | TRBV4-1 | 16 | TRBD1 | TGCGCCAGCAGCCACCTCACAGGGGGCAGAAATCAGCCCCAGCATTTT | CASSHLTGGRNQPQHF
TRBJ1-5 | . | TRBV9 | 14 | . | TGTGCCAGCCCTCGACGCGGGAGTAATCAGCCCCAGCATTTT | CASPRRGSNQPQHF
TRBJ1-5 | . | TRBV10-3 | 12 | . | TGTGCCATCAGTCCCGGCAATCAGCCCCAGCATTTT | CAISPGNQPQHF
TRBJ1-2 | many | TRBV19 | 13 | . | TGTGCCAGTAGTCCCGGGAAAAACTATGGCTACACCTTC | CASSPGKNYGYTF
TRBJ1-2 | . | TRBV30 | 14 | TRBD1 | TGTGCCTGGAGAAACAGGGGGGGGGCCTATGGCTACACCTTC | CAWRNRGGAYGYTF
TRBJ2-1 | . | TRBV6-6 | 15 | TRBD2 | TGTGCCAGCAGTAAACTAGCGGGAAAAGGTTGGGAGCAGTTCTTC | CASSKLAGKGWEQFF
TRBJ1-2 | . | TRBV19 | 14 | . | TGTGCCAGTAGTATCGAACAGACCTTCTATGGCTACACCTTC | CASSIEQTFYGYTF
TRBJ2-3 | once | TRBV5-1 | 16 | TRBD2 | TGCGCCAGCACCCCAACTACCAGCGGGAGGGTCAATACGCAGTATTTT | CASTPTTSGRVNTQYF
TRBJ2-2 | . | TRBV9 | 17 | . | TGTGCCAGCAGCGTAGAGCTCCTGTCTAGCCGCATCGGGGAGCTGTTTTTT | CASSVELLSSRIGELFF
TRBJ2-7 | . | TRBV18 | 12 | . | TGTGCCAGCTCTGGAGAGCACTACGAGCAGTACTTC | CASSGEHYEQYF
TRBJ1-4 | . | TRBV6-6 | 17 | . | TGTGCCAGCAGCCGAGGACAAGGCGGGGGGAGGGTTGAAAAACTGTTTTTT | CASSRGQGGGRVEKLFF
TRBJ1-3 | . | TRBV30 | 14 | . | TGTGCCTGGAGTGTACCTCTAGTTGGAAACACCATATATTTT | CAWSVPLVGNTIYF
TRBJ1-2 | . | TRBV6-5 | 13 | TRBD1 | TGTGCCAGCAGTCCTGACAGGGGCGCCAGCTACACCTTC | CASSPDRGASYTF
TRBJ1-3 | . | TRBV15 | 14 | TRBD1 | TGTGCCACCCGACAGGGGGCCACTGGAAACACCATATATTTT | CATRQGATGNTIYF
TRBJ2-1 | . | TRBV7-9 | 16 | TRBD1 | TGTGCCAGCAGCACCCTGAAAGGACAGGGCGGCAATGAGCAGTTCTTC | CASSTLKGQGGNEQFF
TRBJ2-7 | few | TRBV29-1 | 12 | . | TGCAGCGTTCTACTCACCGCCTACGAGCAGTACTTC | CSVLLTAYEQYF
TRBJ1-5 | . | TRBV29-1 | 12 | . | TGCAGCGTTGCGGGTAGCAATCAGCCCCAGCATTTT | CSVAGSNQPQHF
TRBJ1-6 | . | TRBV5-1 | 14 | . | TGCGCCAGCAGCTTGTTTCTGGGGCATTCACCCCTCCACTTT | CASSLFLGHSPLHF
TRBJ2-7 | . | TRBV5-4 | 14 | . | TGTGCCAGCAGCTTCGGCGGGAATCGTTACGAGCAGTACTTC | CASSFGGNRYEQYF
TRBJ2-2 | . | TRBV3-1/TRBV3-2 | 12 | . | TGTGCCAGCAGCCACGGCACCGGGGAGCTGTTTTTT | CASSHGTGELFF
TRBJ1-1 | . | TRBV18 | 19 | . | TGTGCCAGCTCAGGGGGGGAAGGGACCCATTCCCCGCGAGGCCGTGAAGCTTTCTTT | CASSGGEGTHSPRGREAFF
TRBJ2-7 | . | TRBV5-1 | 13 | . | TGCGCCAGCAGCTTAGACACATTCAACGAGCAGTACTTC | CASSLDTFNEQYF
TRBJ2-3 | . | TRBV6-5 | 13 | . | TGTGCCAGCCGGCGGGATGTCACAGATACGCAGTATTTT | CASRRDVTDTQYF
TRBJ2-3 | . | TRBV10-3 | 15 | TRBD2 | TGTGCCATCAGTGAAGCTAGCGGGGGGGCCGATACGCAGTATTTT | CAISEASGGADTQYF
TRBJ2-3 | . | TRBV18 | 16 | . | TGTGCCAGCTCACCACGGGAGGCTTTCGGCACAGATACGCAGTATTTT | CASSPREAFGTDTQYF
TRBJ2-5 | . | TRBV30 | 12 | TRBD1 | TGTGCCTGGAATCAGGGGGCAGAGACCCAGTACTTC | CAWNQGAETQYF
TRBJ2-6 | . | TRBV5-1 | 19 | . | TGCGCCAGCAGCTTGAGGTCGAGGACAGAGCGCTCTGGGGCCAACGTCCTGACTTTC | CASSLRSRTERSGANVLTF
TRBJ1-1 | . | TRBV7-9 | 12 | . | TGTGCCAGCAGCTTCGGGTCCCAAGAAGCTTTCTTT | CASSFGSQEAFF
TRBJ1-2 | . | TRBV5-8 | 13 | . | TGTGCCAGCAGTCGGGACTTCGGATATGGCTACACCTTC | CASSRDFGYGYTF
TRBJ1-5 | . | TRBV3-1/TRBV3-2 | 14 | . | TGTGCCAGCAGCCAGGACATTAGCAATCAGCCCCAGCATTTT | CASSQDISNQPQHF
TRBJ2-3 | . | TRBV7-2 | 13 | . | TGTGCCAGCAGCTTACTCGAGCGAGATACGCAGTATTTT | CASSLLERDTQYF
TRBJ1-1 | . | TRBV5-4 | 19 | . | TGTGCCAGCAGCTTGGCCCGGGAGGGGACACCTTTCCTTAACACTGAAGCTTTCTTT | CASSLAREGTPFLNTEAFF
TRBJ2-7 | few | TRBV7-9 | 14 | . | TGTGCCAGCAGCGGGCGGGTTCGGAGCTACGAGCAGTACTTC | CASSGRVRSYEQYF
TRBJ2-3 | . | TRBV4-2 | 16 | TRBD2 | TGTGCCAGCAGCCAAAGCGGGAGGCGAGAGGGCGATACGCAGTATTTT | CASSQSGRREGDTQYF
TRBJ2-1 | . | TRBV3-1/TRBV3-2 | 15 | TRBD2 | TGTGCCAGCAGCCGCGGGAGGGCGTCGAACAATGAGCAGTTCTTC | CASSRGRASNNEQFF
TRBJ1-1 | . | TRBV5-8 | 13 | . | TGTGCCAGCAAAAGCAGGGGACCACCGGTCGCTTTCTTT | CASKSRGPPVAFF
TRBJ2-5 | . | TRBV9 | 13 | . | TGTGCCAGCAGCGTAAATAGTGTGGAGACCCAGTACTTC | CASSVNSVETQYF
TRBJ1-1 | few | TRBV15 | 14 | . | TGTGCCACCAGCAGAGTTACAGGGTCGACTGAAGCTTTCTTT | CATSRVTGSTEAFF
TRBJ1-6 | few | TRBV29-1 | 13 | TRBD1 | TGCAGCGCCCGGACAGGGGGTGGTTCACCCCTCCACTTT | CSARTGGGSPLHF
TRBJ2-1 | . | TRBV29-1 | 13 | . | TGCAGCGTTGGGGGGGGCCACTACAATGAGCAGTTCTTC | CSVGGGHYNEQFF
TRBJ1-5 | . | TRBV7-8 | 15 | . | TGTGCCAGCAGCCCCGGGATTGGTAGCAATCAGCCCCAGCATTTT | CASSPGIGSNQPQHF
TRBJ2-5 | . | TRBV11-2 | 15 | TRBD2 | TGTGCCAGCAGGCTAGCGGGAGGTCTGAAAGAGACCCAGTACTTC | CASRLAGGLKETQYF
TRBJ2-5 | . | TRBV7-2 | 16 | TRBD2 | TGTGCCAGCAGCTTAAGTAGGGGACTAGCGGGGGAGACCCAGTACTTC | CASSLSRGLAGETQYF
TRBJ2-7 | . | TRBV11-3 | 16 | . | TGTGCCAGCAGCTTAGCGCTAGCGTGGACTCCCTACGAGCAGTACTTC | CASSLALAWTPYEQYF
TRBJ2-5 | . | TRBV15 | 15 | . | TGTGCCACCAGCAGGAGGGGGGGGAGCCAAGAGACCCAGTACTTC | CATSRRGGSQETQYF